A selection of T cell receptor beta chains follows, all from one sample in a study of blood T cell repertoires in COVID-19. Some clones are missing from TCRdb's copy, which holds only in-frame ones; the method was immunoSEQ multiplex PCR. The table shows 150,000 or so clones, with approximately 90% occurring only once. The sample was PBMCs or T cells enriched from blood (not recorded which). All receptors come from a woman between 40 and 50 years old who had been exposed to COVID-19. Each CDR3 is given with its conserved first and last residue. The order of the fields is D gene, clone size, V gene, J gene, CDR3 DNA, CDR3 protein. D genes are given only for firm matches. Clone size is given for some rows only: seen once, a few or many times, or a class if the clone is expanded.

d_call: TRBD1
clone_size: .
v_call: TRBV4-1
j_call: TRBJ1-2
cdr3_nt: TGCGCCACCTCTTGGGGGCCGGGACAGGGCGCTTATGGCTACACCTTC
cdr3_aa: CATSWGPGQGAYGYTF

d_call: TRBD1
clone_size: .
v_call: TRBV7-2
j_call: TRBJ1-1
cdr3_nt: TGTGCCAGCAGCCAGGGGGCAACTGAAGCTTTCTTT
cdr3_aa: CASSQGATEAFF

d_call: TRBD2
clone_size: .
v_call: TRBV19
j_call: TRBJ2-2
cdr3_nt: TGTGCCAGTAGTATCCCTAGCGGGAGGGCCAGGGGCACCGGGGAGCTGTTTTTT
cdr3_aa: CASSIPSGRARGTGELFF

d_call: .
clone_size: once
v_call: TRBV6-5
j_call: TRBJ2-7
cdr3_nt: TGTGCCAGCAGTTTACAGGGATACGAGCAGTACTTC
cdr3_aa: CASSLQGYEQYF

d_call: .
clone_size: .
v_call: TRBV4-2
j_call: TRBJ1-2
cdr3_nt: TGTGCCAGCAGTCGGGACAATAACTATGGCTACACCTTC
cdr3_aa: CASSRDNNYGYTF

d_call: .
clone_size: .
v_call: TRBV2
j_call: TRBJ1-1
cdr3_nt: TGTGCCAGCAGTGGGAGTTGGGTTTCCGAAGCTTTCTTT
cdr3_aa: CASSGSWVSEAFF

d_call: .
clone_size: .
v_call: TRBV11-3
j_call: TRBJ2-2
cdr3_nt: TGTGCCAGCAGCCACTTCACTAGTACCGGGGAGCTGTTTTTT
cdr3_aa: CASSHFTSTGELFF

d_call: .
clone_size: .
v_call: TRBV7-9
j_call: TRBJ1-6
cdr3_nt: TGTGCCAGCAGCTCCACAGATTCACCCCTCCACTTT
cdr3_aa: CASSSTDSPLHF

d_call: TRBD1
clone_size: .
v_call: TRBV6-1
j_call: TRBJ1-1
cdr3_nt: TGTGCCAGCAGTGAAGTCTACAGGGGGCGTGTAGCTTTCTTT
cdr3_aa: CASSEVYRGRVAFF

d_call: .
clone_size: .
v_call: TRBV5-6
j_call: TRBJ1-6
cdr3_nt: TGTGCCAGCAGCTTTTCAGGGTCGTATTCACCCCTCCACTTT
cdr3_aa: CASSFSGSYSPLHF

d_call: TRBD2
clone_size: .
v_call: TRBV19
j_call: TRBJ2-5
cdr3_nt: TGTGCCAGTAGTATAGGTGGACTAGAGGGAGAGACCCAGTACTTC
cdr3_aa: CASSIGGLEGETQYF

d_call: TRBD2
clone_size: .
v_call: TRBV2
j_call: TRBJ2-1
cdr3_nt: TGTGCCAGGCGAAGGGTTGGGCGGGAGAAAGATGAGCAGTTCTTC
cdr3_aa: CARRRVGREKDEQFF

d_call: .
clone_size: .
v_call: TRBV4-1
j_call: TRBJ2-1
cdr3_nt: TGCGCCAGCAGCCTCGACTCCCGGGAAATCAATGAGCAGTTCTTC
cdr3_aa: CASSLDSREINEQFF

d_call: .
clone_size: once
v_call: TRBV5-6
j_call: TRBJ2-7
cdr3_nt: TGTGCCAGCAGCTCTCAGACTAGAAACAGTCTCCACGAGCAGTACTTC
cdr3_aa: CASSSQTRNSLHEQYF

d_call: .
clone_size: .
v_call: TRBV10-3
j_call: TRBJ2-5
cdr3_nt: TGTGCCATCAGTTCACCTTCGGGAGAGACCCAGTACTTC
cdr3_aa: CAISSPSGETQYF

d_call: TRBD2
clone_size: .
v_call: TRBV18
j_call: TRBJ2-7
cdr3_nt: TGTGCCAGCTACGACCAGCTAGCGGGACGGGAGCAGTACTTC
cdr3_aa: CASYDQLAGREQYF

d_call: TRBD2
clone_size: .
v_call: TRBV3-1/TRBV3-2
j_call: TRBJ2-7
cdr3_nt: TGTGCCAGCAGCCATTCCGGGCTAGCGGGAGTGGAGGACTACGAGCAGTACTTC
cdr3_aa: CASSHSGLAGVEDYEQYF

d_call: .
clone_size: .
v_call: TRBV6-5
j_call: TRBJ2-3
cdr3_nt: TGTGCCAGCAGTTACTCTTTGGCGGGATTGGCAGATACGCAGTATTTT
cdr3_aa: CASSYSLAGLADTQYF

d_call: .
clone_size: .
v_call: TRBV10-3
j_call: TRBJ2-5
cdr3_nt: TGTGCCATCAGTGACAGGGGTGACGAGACCCAGTACTTC
cdr3_aa: CAISDRGDETQYF

d_call: .
clone_size: once
v_call: TRBV11-3
j_call: TRBJ1-1
cdr3_nt: TGTGCCAGCAGCCGGACTATAGATAACACTGAAGCTTTCTTT
cdr3_aa: CASSRTIDNTEAFF

d_call: .
clone_size: .
v_call: TRBV5-6
j_call: TRBJ2-7
cdr3_nt: TGTGCCAGCAGCTGGGAGTACGAGCAGTACTTC
cdr3_aa: CASSWEYEQYF

d_call: .
clone_size: .
v_call: TRBV19
j_call: TRBJ2-5
cdr3_nt: TGTGCCAGTAGTATGGGGGGGCGTTCGGGCCAAGAGACCCAGTACTTC
cdr3_aa: CASSMGGRSGQETQYF

d_call: .
clone_size: .
v_call: TRBV7-3
j_call: TRBJ2-1
cdr3_nt: TGTGCCAGCAGCCTCACTACCTACAATGAGCAGTTCTTC
cdr3_aa: CASSLTTYNEQFF

d_call: TRBD2
clone_size: .
v_call: TRBV10-3
j_call: TRBJ2-3
cdr3_nt: TGTGCCACGGGACTAGCGGGGGCAGATACGCAGTATTTT
cdr3_aa: CATGLAGADTQYF

d_call: TRBD1
clone_size: .
v_call: TRBV2
j_call: TRBJ1-2
cdr3_nt: TGTGCCAGCCACGGGACAGGGTCGCGTGGCTACACCTTC
cdr3_aa: CASHGTGSRGYTF